This record looks at one T cell receptor beta chain sequence and its context. This clonotype was picked up many times. The clone's antigen remains unknown. Base qualities are not at hand, and no much larger clone is one base apart. These data come from a study of blood T cells in healthy people across ages (dated by TCRdb to 2013 to 2016). In the study overall: In model experiments, template switching captured about one uniquely barcoded TCR beta cDNA molecule for every two T cells. Four age groups were formed from the donors: young (average about 17 years), middle-aged (around 40), aged (approximately 60) and long-lived (more than 75). For two donors (one aged 18 to 30 and one aged 80 or older), the study analyzed two additional independent replicas of 1 million unique cDNA reads from the same blood draw. Using deep sequencing normalized with unique cDNA molecular identifiers, the study measured how TCR beta repertoire diversity changes with age. To avoid experimental bias, donors of different ages were distributed randomly across sequencing lanes.

The roughly 38 donors, aged 6 to 90 years, were systemically healthy Caucasian individuals from Russia. Each donor gave 8.5 to 10 milliliters of peripheral blood, collected into EDTA-treated Vacutainer tubes. Ficoll-Paque density-gradient centrifugation was used to isolate PBMCs, with at least 6 million obtained per sample. Trizol reagent was used to extract total RNA from PBMCs, with at least 5.5 micrograms per sample. The percentages of naive CD45RAhigh/CD27high T cells were determined by flow cytometry on a PBMC aliquot from every donor. Receptor libraries were prepared by 5' RACE. Instrument used: Illumina HiSeq 2500. A second PCR of roughly 7 to 12 cycles was performed with a sample-barcoded 5' primer and a J-beta primer mix. A template-switch 5' adaptor carrying 12 random nucleotides introduced a unique molecular identifier onto each TCR beta cDNA molecule. Each sample yielded at least 2.5 million CDR3-containing paired-end reads. The Mint cDNA synthesis kit, primed by a TRBC-specific oligonucleotide, was used to synthesize first-strand cDNA from all RNA. Following uracil-DNA glycosylase treatment, all cDNA underwent a first 18-cycle PCR with the universal primers M1SS and BC2_uni_R. In the original analysis: Normalization of each sample was performed by random selection of 1 million high-quality reads, each carrying a distinct molecular identifier. Instead of being binned into consensus sequences, reads with shared molecular identifiers were discarded. MiTCR, run with a Q25 quality threshold and the strictest error-elimination algorithm, handled CDR3 identification, clonotype clustering and error correction. A nonparametric unseen species model with Euler transformation was used to estimate lower-bound total TCR beta diversity. TCRdb cleaned the public reads at Q25 with fastp, built clones with MiXCR and kept in-frame beta chains. Each CDR3 protein appears once, grouped with its most common genes and DNA. The V and J calls shown here were made by TCRdb, not taken from the authors' results. The sample yields 920,000 or so distinct CDR3 sequences; roughly 45% were counted once. 15% to 20% of the sample is taken by the ten largest.

Here V drops 5 bases and J drops 5 bases, and the junction holds 15 bases not matched to any gene. From a lookup of the germline V gene, CDR1 and CDR2 are KGHDR and SFDVKD. The CDR3 has 18 amino acids, counting the end cysteine and phenylalanine. Only CDR3 DNA is held: 54 bases, read in frame from base 1. The investigation overall reported the following: A strong correlation was found between observed TCR beta diversity and the percentage of naive T cells measured by flow cytometry. Conclusive comparison of naive and antigen-experienced compartments was prevented by the profiling of bulk unsorted PBMCs. Estimates of total diversity based on one million sequenced T cells were regarded as lower bounds and as underestimates. Observed TCR beta diversity per million T cells fell roughly linearly with age, and a significant reduction was already apparent by age about 43. Compared with the aged group, the long-lived group had more naive CD4+ T cells, fewer expanded clones and increased TCR diversity, suggesting age selection. Because donor CMV infection status was unknown, age-related changes in expanded clonotypes were potentially confounded.

Recombination joined TRBV24-1 with TRBJ2-3; TRBD2 aligns with 10 central bases. The sequencing input was blood. The clonotype was recovered from a woman in her sixties in good health. The base sequence is TGTGCCACCAGTGGCCGGACTAGCGGAGCGCTATTTGGAGATACGCAGTATTTT. It translates as CATSGRTSGALFGDTQYF.